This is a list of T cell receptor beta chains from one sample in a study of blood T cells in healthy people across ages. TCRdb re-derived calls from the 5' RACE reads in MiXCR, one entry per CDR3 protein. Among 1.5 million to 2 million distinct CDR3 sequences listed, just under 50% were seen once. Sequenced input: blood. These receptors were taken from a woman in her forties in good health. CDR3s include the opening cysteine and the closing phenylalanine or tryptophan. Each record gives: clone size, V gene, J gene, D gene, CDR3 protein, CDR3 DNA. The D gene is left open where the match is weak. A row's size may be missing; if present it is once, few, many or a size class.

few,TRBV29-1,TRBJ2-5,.,CSVDARGPQETQYF,TGCAGCGTAGATGCCAGGGGCCCCCAGGAGACCCAGTACTTC
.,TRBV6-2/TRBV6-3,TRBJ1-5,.,CASRPTDRSPQHF,TGTGCCAGCAGACCGACTGACAGGTCTCCCCAGCATTTT
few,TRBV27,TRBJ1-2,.,CASRPGAGTNYGYTF,TGTGCCAGCAGACCAGGGGCAGGGACTAACTATGGCTACACCTTC
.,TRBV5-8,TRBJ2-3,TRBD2,CASSLTGGGARTDTQYF,TGTGCCAGCAGCTTAACGGGCGGGGGGGCTCGAACAGATACGCAGTATTTT
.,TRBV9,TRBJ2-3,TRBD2,CASSSRTSKGGTQYF,TGTGCCAGCAGCTCCCGGACTAGCAAGGGCGGTACGCAGTATTTT
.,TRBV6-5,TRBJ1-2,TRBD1,CASSYSGQAPYYGYTF,TGTGCCAGCAGTTACTCAGGACAGGCCCCTTACTATGGCTACACCTTC
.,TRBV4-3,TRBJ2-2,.,CASSQGAGESGELFF,TGCGCCAGCAGCCAAGGGGCAGGGGAATCCGGGGAGCTGTTTTTT
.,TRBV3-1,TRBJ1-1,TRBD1,CASSLRDRGREAFF,TGTGCCAGCAGCCTCCGGGACAGGGGGAGGGAAGCTTTCTTT
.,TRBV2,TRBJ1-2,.,CASVLGGDYGYTF,TGTGCCAGCGTACTAGGAGGGGACTATGGCTACACCTTC
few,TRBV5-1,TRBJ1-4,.,CASSLGDRSNEKLFF,TGCGCCAGCAGCTTGGGAGACAGATCTAATGAAAAACTGTTTTTT
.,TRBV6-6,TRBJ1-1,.,CASSQPDNTEAFF,TGTGCCAGCAGTCAGCCAGATAACACTGAAGCTTTCTTT
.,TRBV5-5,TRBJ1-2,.,CASSLARGSNGYTF,TGTGCCAGCAGCTTGGCAAGGGGCTCCAATGGCTACACCTTC
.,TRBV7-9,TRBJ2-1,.,CASSPLNQWDEQFF,TGTGCCAGCAGCCCGCTCAATCAGTGGGATGAGCAGTTCTTC
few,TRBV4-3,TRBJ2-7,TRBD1,CARPIGTGVSYEQYF,TGCGCCAGGCCCATCGGGACAGGGGTTTCCTACGAGCAGTACTTC
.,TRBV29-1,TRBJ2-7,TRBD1,CSALTGMMGEQYF,TGCAGCGCTTTGACAGGGATGATGGGCGAGCAGTACTTC
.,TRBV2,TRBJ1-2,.,CASSEDGSPGGYTF,TGTGCCAGCAGTGAGGATGGGTCCCCAGGTGGCTACACCTTC
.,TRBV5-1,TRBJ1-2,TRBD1,CASSYPGGTGYTF,TGCGCCAGCAGCTATCCAGGGGGCACTGGCTACACCTTC
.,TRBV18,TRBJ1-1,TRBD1,CASSPIRGTVNTEAFF,TGTGCCAGCTCACCAATCAGGGGGACGGTGAACACTGAAGCTTTCTTT
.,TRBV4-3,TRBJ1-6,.,CASKRDSGTNSPLHF,TGCGCCAGTAAACGGGACTCCGGGACCAATTCACCCCTCCACTTT
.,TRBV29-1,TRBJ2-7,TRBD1,CSAGTGVTYEQYF,TGCAGCGCTGGGACAGGGGTCACCTACGAGCAGTACTTC
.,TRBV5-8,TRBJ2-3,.,CASSFNRVGPVTQYF,TGTGCCAGCAGCTTTAACAGGGTAGGACCAGTTACGCAGTATTTT
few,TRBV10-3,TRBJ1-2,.,CAISDIVAGTYGYTF,TGTGCCATCAGTGATATAGTAGCAGGGACCTATGGCTACACCTTC
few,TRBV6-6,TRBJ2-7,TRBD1,CASSYPISGTGPYEQYF,TGTGCCAGCAGTTACCCGATTTCCGGGACAGGGCCCTACGAGCAGTACTTC
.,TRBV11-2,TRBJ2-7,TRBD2,CASSSGTSEGYEQYF,TGTGCCAGCAGCTCCGGGACTAGCGAGGGTTACGAGCAGTACTTC
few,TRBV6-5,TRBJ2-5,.,CASSYSQLQETQYF,TGTGCCAGCAGTTACTCACAGCTCCAAGAGACCCAGTACTTC
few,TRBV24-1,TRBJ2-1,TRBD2,CATSDRRLAGGDNEQFF,TGTGCCACCAGTGACCGAAGACTAGCGGGGGGTGACAATGAGCAGTTCTTC
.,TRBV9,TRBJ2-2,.,CASSVAEGTPGELFF,TGTGCCAGCAGCGTAGCGGAGGGAACCCCCGGGGAGCTGTTTTTT
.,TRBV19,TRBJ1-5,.,CASVGAGRSSDQPQHF,TGTGCCAGTGTCGGGGCAGGGAGATCTAGCGATCAGCCCCAGCATTTT
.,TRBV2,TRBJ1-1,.,CASNFGQLNTEAFF,TGTGCCAGCAACTTCGGACAGCTGAACACTGAAGCTTTCTTT
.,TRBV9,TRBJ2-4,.,CASTLGLAFGTDIQYF,TGTGCCAGCACCTTAGGGCTTGCGTTTGGGACGGACATTCAGTACTTC
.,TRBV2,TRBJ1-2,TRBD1,CAKDRAIYGYTF,TGTGCCAAAGACAGGGCTATCTATGGCTACACCTTC
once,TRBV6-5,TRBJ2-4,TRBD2,CASAGGNIQYF,TGTGCTTCGGCGGGGGGAAACATTCAGTACTTC
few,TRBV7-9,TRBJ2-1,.,CASSSTGTQYYNEQFF,TGTGCCAGCAGCTCAACCGGGACACAATATTACAATGAGCAGTTCTTC
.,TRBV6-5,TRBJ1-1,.,CASSFSGHTEAFF,TGTGCCAGCTCTTTCTCGGGTCACACTGAAGCTTTCTTT
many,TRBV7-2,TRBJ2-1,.,CASSLVTAEQFF,TGTGCCAGCAGCTTAGTTACAGCCGAGCAGTTCTTC
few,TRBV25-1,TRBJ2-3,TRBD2,CASTRRSQGGTDTQYF,TGTGCCAGCACCCGGCGTTCGCAGGGAGGGACAGATACGCAGTATTTT
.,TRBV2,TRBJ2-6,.,CASRREISGANVLTF,TGTGCCAGCAGAAGGGAAATCTCTGGGGCCAACGTCCTGACTTTC
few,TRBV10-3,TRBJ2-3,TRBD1,CAISGGTGTSDTQYF,TGTGCCATCAGTGGTGGGACAGGGACGTCGGATACGCAGTATTTT
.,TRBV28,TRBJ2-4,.,CASRQQGRGVAKNIQYF,TGTGCCAGCAGACAACAAGGGCGCGGGGTGGCCAAAAACATTCAGTACTTC
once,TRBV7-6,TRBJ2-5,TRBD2,CASSLAGTSGDNEQYF,TGTGCCAGCAGCTTAGCCGGGACTAGCGGGGACAATGAGCAGTACTTC
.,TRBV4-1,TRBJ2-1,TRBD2,CASSQGREVINEQFF,TGCGCCAGCAGCCAAGGGCGGGAGGTAATTAATGAGCAGTTCTTC
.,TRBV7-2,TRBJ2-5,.,CASSLGPELGETQYF,TGTGCCAGCAGCTTAGGGCCAGAATTAGGAGAGACCCAGTACTTC
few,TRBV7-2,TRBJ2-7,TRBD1,CASTPPDRAHEQYF,TGTGCCAGCACCCCTCCGGACAGGGCCCACGAGCAGTACTTC